These 29 T cell receptor beta chains came from one sample sequenced in a study of blood T cell repertoires in COVID-19. The table came from immunoSEQ multiplex PCR; TCRdb's copy has only in-frame clones and leaves some out. The data contain about 200,000 clones, roughly 89% of them singletons. Sequencing used peripheral blood. The receptor set was obtained from a man aged 30 to 39 who had recovered from COVID-19.

Here the CDR3 DNA reads TGTGCCAGCAGCATTGGACAGATTGGAAACATTCAGTACTTC. As protein: CASSIGQIGNIQYF. V usage is TRBV7-2 and J usage is TRBJ2-4; possibly TRBD1 for D (6 bases). V shed 5 bases and J shed 6 bases, with 14 bases lying between them. The CDR3 totals 14 residues. Germline V gene sequence: CDR1 SGHTA, CDR2 FQGNSA.

This chain uses TRBV30 with TRBJ1-1; D unclear. This CDR3 is 11 amino acids long. The V gene lost 5 bases and the J gene lost 10 bases, with 14 bases spanning the gap. Germline V gene lookup returns CDR1 GTSNPN and CDR2 SVGIG (reference sequence). This chain's CDR3 is CAWWEVAGAFF. The CDR3 coding sequence is TGTGCCTGGTGGGAGGTTGCGGGAGCTTTCTTT. Together with reference TRBV30 and TRBJ1-1, the CDR3 gives the full variable domain: SQTIHQWPATLVQPVGSPLSLECTVEGTSNPNLYWYRQAAGRGLQLLFYSVGIGQISSEVPQNLSASRPQDRQFILSSKKLLLSDSGFYLCAWWEVAGAFFGQGTRLTVV.

This clone has a handful of counts. The genes are TRBV19 and TRBJ1-2; 7 bases map to TRBD1. V shed 6 bases, J shed 8 bases, and the junction held 6 bases outside the gene matches. Germline V CDR1 and CDR2: LNHDA, SQIVND (reference sequence). The CDR3 sequence is 12 residues long. The CDR3 spells CASSPNRGGYTF. In DNA, the CDR3 is TGTGCCAGTAGCCCTAACAGGGGAGGCTACACCTTC.

This rearrangement joins TRBV5-1 to TRBJ1-1; 8 bases are a match to TRBD1. The CDR3 length is 15 residues. V dropped 3 bases and J dropped 2; count of bases not matched to a gene: 6. Germline CDR1 is SGHRS and CDR2 is YFSETQ. This chain's CDR3 is CASSSGGRGNTEAFF. Written as DNA, the CDR3 is TGCGCCAGCAGCTCAGGGGGCAGGGGTAACACTGAAGCTTTCTTT. Full variable domain (missing parts from reference TRBV5-1 and TRBJ1-1): KAGVTQTPRYLIKTRGQQVTLSCSPISGHRSVSWYQQTPGQGLQFLFEYFSETQRNKGNFPGRFSGRQFSNSRSEMNVSTLELGDSALYLCASSSGGRGNTEAFFGQGTRLTVV.

The chain combines TRBV7-2 with TRBJ2-2; a possible D gene is TRBD2 (6 bases). Germline CDR1 SGHTA, CDR2 FQGNSA. This CDR3 contains 15 residues. Trimming removed 1 base from V and 8 bases from J, with 14 bases in between. CDR3 amino acids: CASSLVLVGRGELFF. CDR3 nucleotide sequence: TGTGCCAGCAGCTTAGTGCTAGTGGGGAGGGGGGAGCTGTTTTTT.

The chain employs TRBV19 and TRBJ1-4; no reliable D call. CDR3 length: 13 residues. Germline lookup yields CDR1 LNHDA and CDR2 SQIVND (reference sequence). The V and J ends lost 5 bases and 4 bases respectively, with 8 bases between them. This CDR3 reads CASSYRFNEKLFF. In nucleotides, the CDR3 is TGTGCCAGTAGTTATCGTTTTAATGAAAAACTGTTTTTT.

V gene TRBV6-5 combines with J gene TRBJ2-2; TRBD2 aligns across 11 bases. The germline CDR1 and CDR2 sequences are MNHEY and SVGAGI. There are 15 residues in the CDR3. Losses at the gene ends were 4 bases for V and 6 bases for J; bases not matched to a gene: 4. The CDR3 region is CASSLAGGRAGELFF. CDR3 sequence (DNA): TGTGCCAGCAGTTTAGCGGGGGGGCGCGCCGGGGAGCTGTTTTTT.

The rearrangement links TRBV6-5 to TRBJ1-4, with D possibly being TRBD1 (5 bases). The CDR3 has 14 amino acids. The germline V gene has CDR1 MNHEY and CDR2 SVGAGI. V lost 8 bases, J lost 2 bases, and 12 bases lay in between. The CDR3 loop reads CASGGEGTNEKLFF. CDR3 in DNA: TGTGCCAGCGGGGGGGAAGGGACTAATGAAAAACTGTTTTTT.

The sample holds a few counts of this clone. This sequence joins TRBV24-1 and TRBJ2-1; TRBD2 matches 14 bases. This CDR3 comprises 20 residues. Looked up from germline, CDR1 is KGHDR and CDR2 is SFDVKD. The trim removed 7 bases at V and 2 bases at J, leaving 15 bases unmatched. CDR3 DNA: TGTGCCACCAGCTCCTCGGGACTAGCGGGGGCTCCCCCCCCCTACAATGAGCAGTTCTTC. This codes for CATSSSGLAGAPPPYNEQFF.

The chain has TRBV24-1 and TRBJ2-1; perhaps TRBD1 as D (5 bases). CDR3 length equals 13 residues. Trimming stripped 1 base from V and 7 bases from J, with 7 bases between. CDR1 is KGHDR, CDR2 SFDVKD, per germline. The CDR3 loop is CATSDFAGNEQFF. CDR3 coding DNA: TGTGCCACCAGTGATTTTGCAGGGAATGAGCAGTTCTTC.

V usage is TRBV24-1 and J usage is TRBJ1-2, with 7 bases lining up with TRBD1. The CDR3 runs 15 residues. J lost 8 bases, V lost 4 bases, and 12 bases had no gene match. Germline V gene sequence: CDR1 KGHDR, CDR2 SFDVKD. CDR3 sequence: CATSETTGALRGYTF. In nucleotides, the CDR3 is TGTGCCACCAGTGAAACCACAGGGGCGCTAAGGGGCTACACCTTC.

V gene TRBV6-5 combines with J gene TRBJ1-1, with TRBD1 as a possible D gene (5 bases). There are 14 residues in the CDR3. Trimming shortened V by 8 bases and J by 0 bases, and 13 bases separated the two germline ends. CDR1 and CDR2 (germline): MNHEY, SVGAGI. The CDR3 spells CASGRQLMNTEAFF. As DNA, the CDR3 is TGTGCCAGCGGCCGACAGCTAATGAACACTGAAGCTTTCTTT.

A note on this clone: Other DNA sequences in this sample translate to the same CDR3. V and J are TRBV27 and TRBJ1-1, with D possibly TRBD1 on 5 matching bases. Germline V lookup: CDR1 MNHEY, CDR2 SMNVEV (reference sequence). V lost 8 bases to trimming and J lost 3 bases, with 16 bases between them. This CDR3 is 14 amino acids long. The CDR3 sequence: CASSYRGRDTEAFF. The DNA of the CDR3 is TGTGCCAGCTCTTATAGGGGTAGAGACACTGAAGCTTTCTTT.

Here the CDR3 reads CASSPGTATTSTDTQYF. In DNA, the CDR3 is TGTGCCAGCTCACCCGGTACAGCCACCACTAGCACAGATACGCAGTATTTT. The V call is TRBV18, the J call TRBJ2-3; D unclear. With 3 bases removed from V and 0 bases from J, the gap between germline ends came to 16 bases. This CDR3 comprises 17 residues. Germline CDR1 is KGHSH and CDR2 is LQKENI.

This chain links TRBV15 with TRBJ1-2, with a weak D call TRBD1 (6 bases). The CDR3 is made up of 14 amino acids. Trimming took 0 bases from V and 3 from J, leaving 8 bases between them. The V gene's germline CDR1 is LNHNV and CDR2 YYDKDF (reference sequence). The CDR3 is CATSRENRDYGYTF. Written as DNA, the CDR3 is TGTGCCACCAGCAGAGAAAACAGGGACTATGGCTACACCTTC.

The rearrangement links TRBV13 to TRBJ2-7; possibly TRBD1 for D (6 bases). The CDR3 contains 16 residues. Trimming removed 4 bases from V and 2 bases from J, with 18 bases in between. The germline CDR1 and CDR2 sequences are PRHDT and FYEKMQ (reference sequence). CDR3 sequence reads: CASSSRQDWRAYEQYF. The CDR3 nucleotides read TGTGCCAGCAGCTCCCGACAGGACTGGAGAGCCTACGAGCAGTACTTC.

J is TRBJ1-1 and V is TRBV6-1, with D perhaps matching TRBD1 (5 bases). The V and J ends lost 3 bases and 4 bases respectively, with 9 bases between them. Looked up from germline, CDR1 is MNHNS and CDR2 is SASEGT. The CDR3 length is 13 residues. The CDR3 reads CASSDGRATEAFF. In DNA, the CDR3 is TGTGCCAGCAGTGACGGCAGGGCCACTGAAGCTTTCTTT.

The chain links TRBV30 to TRBJ2-7; TRBD1 matches 9 bases. V lost 0 bases to trimming and J lost 5 bases; unmatched junction nucleotides: 5. From germline, CDR1 is GTSNPN and CDR2 SVGIG (reference sequence). This CDR3 is 14 amino acids long. In DNA, the CDR3 is TGTGCCTGGAGTGTTCAGGGGACAGGGAACGAGCAGTACTTC. It is translated as CAWSVQGTGNEQYF.

The chain recombines TRBV4-1 with TRBJ2-2; TRBD2 aligns across 11 bases. V lost 1 base and J lost 4; bases outside the gene matches: 5. The CDR3 is 17 residues long. Germline V lookup: CDR1 MGHRA, CDR2 YSYEKL. The DNA of the CDR3 is TGCGCCAGCAGCCAAGTCGTGACTAGCGGGGCCACCGGGGAGCTGTTTTTT. This codes for CASSQVVTSGATGELFF.

The rearrangement joins TRBV9 to TRBJ1-3; no clear D gene. This CDR3 contains 15 residues. Per the germline V gene, CDR1 is SGDLS and CDR2 is YYNGEE. V was clipped by 4 bases and J by 0 bases, with 11 bases between them. The CDR3 DNA follows: TGTGCCAGCAGCCTGAAGACTCTCTCTGGAAACACCATATATTTT. Protein product: CASSLKTLSGNTIYF.

The chain links TRBV6-5 to TRBJ2-3, with unresolved D. The CDR3 extends over 15 amino acids. V was trimmed by 2 bases and J by 0 bases, leaving 9 bases between them. The germline V gene has CDR1 MNHEY and CDR2 SVGAGI. The CDR3 reads CASSYARLSTDTQYF. The CDR3, as DNA: TGTGCCAGCAGTTACGCGCGCCTGAGCACAGATACGCAGTATTTT.

The chain recombines TRBV2 with TRBJ1-3; 7 bases fit TRBD1. Trimming cost V 4 bases and J 0 bases; bases outside gene matches: 3. This CDR3 spans 15 amino acids. Germline CDR1 is SNHLY and CDR2 is FYNNEI. CDR3 sequence: CASSATGSSGNTIYF. DNA for the CDR3: TGTGCCAGCAGTGCGACAGGGAGCTCTGGAAACACCATATATTTT.

This clone was picked up one time. An end of the junction does not agree with germline; a read error may underlie this. The chain combines TRBV7-2 with TRBJ1-4; maybe TRBD1 (6 bases). Germline CDR1 is SGHTA and CDR2 is FQGNSA. CDR3 length: 16 residues. The CDR3 coding sequence is TGTGCCAGCAGCCCCGCGGTGACAGGAACTCATGAAAAACTGTTTTTT. Amino acid sequence: CASSPAVTGTHEKLFF.

This clone occurred once. J is TRBJ1-3 and V is TRBV5-8; D possibly corresponds to TRBD1 (5 bases). The CDR3 runs to 16 residues. Per the germline V gene, CDR1 is SGHTS and CDR2 is YDEGEE. V gave up 3 bases and J gave up 1 base, with 14 bases separating them. CDR3 bases: TGTGCCAGCAGCTCCGGGCTACAGGCTTCTGGAAACACCATATATTTT. Residues: CASSSGLQASGNTIYF. Full variable domain (rest looked up from reference TRBV5-8 and TRBJ1-3): EAGVTQSPTHLIKTRGQQATLRCSPISGHTSVYWYQQALGLGLQFLLWYDEGEERNRGNFPPRFSGRQFPNYSSELNVNALELEDSALYLCASSSGLQASGNTIYFGEGSWLTVV.

V and J are TRBV7-7 and TRBJ2-2; the match to TRBD2 covers 12 bases. V was clipped by 5 bases and J by 3 bases; unmatched bases: 7. CDR3 length: 17 amino acids. Germline CDR1 reads SSHAT; CDR2 reads FNYEAQ (reference sequence). DNA for the CDR3: TGTGCCAGCAGCCCTTCACTAGCGGGGGGATACACCGGGGAGCTGTTTTTT. Its translation is CASSPSLAGGYTGELFF.

The V gene is TRBV29-1, the J gene TRBJ1-2; maybe TRBD1 (6 bases). This CDR3 comprises 16 residues. The germline CDR1 and CDR2 sequences are SQVTM and ANQGSEA. The V end was cut by 0 bases, the J end by 4 bases, with 18 bases between. In nucleotides, the CDR3 is TGCAGCGTTGAAGACGGCCCGGACAGTCCTTCCTATGGCTACACCTTC. Encoded protein: CSVEDGPDSPSYGYTF.

The rearrangement links TRBV6-5 to TRBJ2-1, with TRBD2 identical over 7 bases. Trimming took 3 bases from V and 7 from J; bases not matched to a gene: 6. This CDR3 region has 14 residues. CDR1 and CDR2 from the germline V gene are MNHEY and SVGAGI. In nucleotides, the CDR3 is TGTGCCAGCAGTTATTTGGGGACTAATAATGAGCAGTTCTTC. Protein sequence: CASSYLGTNNEQFF.

The chain has TRBV4-3 and TRBJ1-6; D is uncertain. CDR3 length equals 12 residues. The germline V and J ends were trimmed by 0 bases and 9 bases, with 3 bases remaining between them. CDR1 is LGHNA, CDR2 YSLEER, per germline. CDR3 sequence: CASSQDGSPLHF. The CDR3, as DNA: TGCGCCAGCAGCCAAGACGGTTCACCCCTCCACTTT.

The chain recombines TRBV11-2 with TRBJ1-5; D not certain. Trimming shortened V by 5 bases and J by 6 bases, and 11 bases separated the two germline ends. This CDR3 spans 13 amino acids. The V gene's germline CDR1 is SGHAT and CDR2 FQNNGV. This CDR3 reads CASSPNLVQPQHF. In DNA form, the CDR3 reads TGTGCCAGCAGCCCCAATCTAGTTCAGCCCCAGCATTTT. Full variable domain (rest looked up from reference TRBV11-2 and TRBJ1-5): EAGVAQSPRYKIIEKRQSVAFWCNPISGHATLYWYQQILGQGPKLLIQFQNNGVVDDSQLPKDRFSAERLKGVDSTLKIQPAKLEDSAVYLCASSPNLVQPQHFGDGTRLSIL.